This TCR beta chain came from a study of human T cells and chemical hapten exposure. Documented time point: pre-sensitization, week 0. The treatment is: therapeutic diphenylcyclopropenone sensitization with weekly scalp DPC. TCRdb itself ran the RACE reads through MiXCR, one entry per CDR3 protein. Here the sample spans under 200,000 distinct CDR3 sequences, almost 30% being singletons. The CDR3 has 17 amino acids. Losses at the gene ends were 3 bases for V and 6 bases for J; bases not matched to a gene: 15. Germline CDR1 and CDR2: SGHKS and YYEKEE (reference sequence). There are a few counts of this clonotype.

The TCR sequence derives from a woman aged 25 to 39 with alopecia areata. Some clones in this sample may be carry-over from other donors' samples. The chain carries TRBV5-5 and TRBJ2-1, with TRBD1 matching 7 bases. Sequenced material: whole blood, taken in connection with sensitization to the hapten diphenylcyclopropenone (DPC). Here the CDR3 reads CASSYSAGQVRGNEQFF. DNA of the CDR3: TGTGCCAGCAGCTACTCGGCTGGACAGGTACGGGGCAATGAGCAGTTCTTC.